The clone carrying this T cell receptor beta chain came up many times. Its antigen remains unidentified. The data derive from a study of T-cell reconstitution after alpha-beta-depleted transplantation in children. TCRbeta library construction was performed incorporating unique molecular identifiers. From the PCR reads, TCRdb called clonotypes with MiXCR, one entry per CDR3 protein. Among approximately 1,000,000 distinct CDR3 sequences listed, under 30% were seen once. Study-level findings and limits: Two months or so post-transplant, alpha-beta T cells reportedly derived from several hundred expanded graft clones. Day-60 TCRbeta diversity that was high in some patients was derived from surviving recipient T cells and thymic progenitors.

This sequence was found in a boy under three years old who had a stem cell transplant for SCID, so the T cells may come from the graft donor. The sample was PBMCs, mostly from graft donor cells, taken 360 days after TCRalphabeta/CD19-depleted stem cell transplant.

The CDR3 nucleotides read TGTGCCAGCAGTTTGGCGGGGAAGAGCTCCTACGAGCAGTACTTC. Translation: CASSLAGKSSYEQYF. This chain uses TRBV12-3 or TRBV12-4 with TRBJ2-7, with D possibly matching TRBD2 (6 bases). V dropped 3 bases and J dropped 0 bases, with 12 bases sitting between them. This CDR3 comprises 15 residues.